The TCR beta chain under discussion was sequenced for a study of Graves' ophthalmopathy and Graves' hyperthyroidism. At least ten counts were recorded for this clonotype. Its antigen is not known. The CDR3 consists of 14 residues. The germline V gene has CDR1 DFQATT and CDR2 SNEGSKA (reference sequence). Scientists amplified the TCR beta CDR3 regions from RNA transcripts. An opening RT-PCR round employed HTBI primers and preceded a second-round multiplex PCR. TCRdb re-called the multiplex PCR reads with MiXCR, one entry per CDR3 protein. The table shows around 1.1 million distinct CDR3 sequences, with less than 45% occurring only once. Study-wide points: Blood also carried most expanded thyroid clonotypes exceeding 0.001 frequency.

This sequence joins TRBV20-1 and TRBJ1-1, with TRBD1 matching 8 bases. This TCR was sampled from an adult man with Graves' hyperthyroidism. The sequencing input was peripheral blood or thyroid tissue (not recorded which). The CDR3 DNA follows: TGCAGCGCCGGACGGACAGGGATGAACACTGAAGCTTTCTTT. This gives the protein CSAGRTGMNTEAFF.